This record covers a single T cell receptor beta chain. This specimen belongs to a study of post-analysis software for immune sequencing data. Tagging with unique molecular identifiers was a feature of the TCR beta cDNA libraries. MiXCR, applied by TCRdb to the PCR reads, yields one record per CDR3 protein. The sample has roughly 600,000 distinct CDR3 sequences, roughly two fifths seen once. Input material: blood. The TCR was taken from a girl between 10 and 17 years old with multiple sclerosis.

CDR3 bases: TGTGCCAGCAGCCTAATCCCCGGGACTAGCGGGGGGGCGGCCAAAAACATTCAGTACTTC. This encodes CASSLIPGTSGGAAKNIQYF. The chain joins TRBV7-2 to TRBJ2-4, with 16 bases matching TRBD2. The germline gives CDR1 SGHTA, CDR2 FQGNSA. This CDR3 has 20 residues. After removal of 5 bases from V and 1 base from J, the junction contained 11 bases not matched to a gene. Combining the CDR3 with reference TRBV7-2 and TRBJ2-4 gives the whole variable domain GAGVSQSPSNKVTEKGKDVELRCDPISGHTALYWYRQSLGQGLEFLIYFQGNSAPDKSGLPSDRFSAERTGGSVSTLTIQRTQQEDSAVYLCASSLIPGTSGGAAKNIQYFGAGTRLSVL.